One and the same sample provided the 6 T cell receptor beta chains below, sequenced in a study of blood T cells in healthy people across ages (dated by TCRdb to 2013 to 2016). The library came from 5' RACE. A second 7 to 11 cycle PCR used a sample-barcoded 5' primer and a J-beta primer mix. TCRdb passed the public sequencing reads through fastp at Q25 and MiXCR, retaining productive beta sequences. Under each unique CDR3 protein, matching rows form one entry showing the most common genes and DNA. Present in this sample are 1,800,000 or so distinct CDR3 sequences, roughly two fifths of which were seen just once. The ten largest clones take up more than 20% of the sample. Sequenced sample: blood. These TCRs come from a human donor in good health.

The rearrangement links TRBV12-3 or TRBV12-4 to TRBJ1-5, with a tentative D call TRBD1 (5 bases). CDR3 size: 15 residues. Trimming stripped 3 bases from V and 6 bases from J, with 15 bases between. The CDR3 is CASSFHGSGGQPQHF. The CDR3 DNA reads TGTGCCAGCAGTTTCCACGGGTCCGGGGGTCAGCCCCAGCATTTT.

In its sample, this clonotype was seen many times. The chain has TRBV5-1 and TRBJ2-1, with 12 bases identical to TRBD2. The CDR3 is 15 residues long. Trimming removed 0 bases from V and 8 bases from J; junction bases left unmatched: 3. Germline lookup yields CDR1 SGHRS and CDR2 YFSETQ. The CDR3 DNA is TGCGCCAGCAGCTTGGGGACTAGCGGGGTTGATGAGCAGTTCTTC. Its protein product is CASSLGTSGVDEQFF.

The chain's CDR3 is CASSDLGGSDTQYF. CDR3 coding DNA: TGTGCCAGCAGTGACTTGGGGGGGTCAGATACGCAGTATTTT. The chain carries TRBV6-4 and TRBJ2-3, with 7 bases matching TRBD2. V was clipped by 1 base and J by 4 bases; unmatched bases: 2. This CDR3 contains 14 residues. From germline, CDR1 is MRHNA and CDR2 SNTAGT.

This clonotype occurred a few times. The rearrangement joins TRBV12-3 or TRBV12-4 to TRBJ1-4; 7 positions agree with TRBD1. The CDR3 is 15 amino acids. The V and J ends lost 6 bases and 10 bases, in that order; junction bases with no gene match: 14. In DNA, the CDR3 is TGTGCCAGCAGCGAGCTTCGACAGGGAATAGGAAAACTGTTTTTT. Amino acids: CASSELRQGIGKLFF.

This clonotype was counted only a few times. V is TRBV12-3 or TRBV12-4 and J is TRBJ1-5, with TRBD1 matching over 9 bases. The trim removed 5 bases at V and 3 bases at J, leaving 5 bases unmatched. The CDR3 has 15 residues. CDR3 DNA sequence: TGTGCCAGCAGTACACAGGGGGCGAACAATCAGCCCCAGCATTTT. Translation gives CASSTQGANNQPQHF.

This clonotype was detected only a few times. The rearrangement links TRBV7-9 to TRBJ2-4; D remains unclear. TRBJ2-7 explains the end of the DNA better; the J call may be wrong. This CDR3 spans 18 amino acids. CDR1 SEHNR and CDR2 FQNEAQ come from the germline V gene (reference sequence). In DNA form, the CDR3 reads TGTGCCAGCAGCTTAGTAGGGCCCCCGTTGGTTGGCAAATACGAGCAGTACTTC. Translation: CASSLVGPPLVGKYEQYF.